The 32 T cell receptor beta chains listed next were all sequenced from one sample in a study of T cell changes during pregnancy in multiple sclerosis. Using immunoSEQ multiplex PCR, the repertoire was profiled, and TCRdb retains in-frame clones only, with some absent. The profile shows tens of thousands of clones, approximately 91% of them singletons. The starting material was peripheral blood, obtained in the third trimester of pregnancy. These receptors were taken from a female donor with multiple sclerosis, enrolled in a pregnancy study.

The chain uses TRBV19 and TRBJ1-2, with D unresolved. The CDR3 length is 12 residues. V dropped 7 bases and J dropped 10 bases, with 16 bases sitting between them. Per the germline V gene, CDR1 is LNHDA and CDR2 is SQIVND (reference sequence). The CDR3, as DNA: TGTGCCAGTACCCCTCCGATGAGGCACTACACCTTC. Translated, it gives CASTPPMRHYTF.

V usage is TRBV6-6 and J usage is TRBJ1-2; 7 nucleotides align to TRBD1. Unmatched junction bases numbered 11, after V lost 3 bases and J lost 4 bases. There are 16 residues in the CDR3. Germline V CDR1 and CDR2: MNHNY, SVGAGI (reference sequence). CDR3: CASSYYRDSDLYGYTF. In nucleotides, the CDR3 is TGTGCCAGCAGTTATTACCGGGACAGCGACCTCTATGGCTACACCTTC.

The rearrangement uses TRBV19 and TRBJ2-5, with a possible D match to TRBD2 (5 bases). Per the germline V gene, CDR1 is LNHDA and CDR2 is SQIVND (reference sequence). Trimming left V 6 bases short and J 1 base short, with 18 bases between. The CDR3 has 16 amino acids. Here the CDR3 reads CASSLWGWGAQETQYF. In DNA, the CDR3 is TGTGCCAGTAGCCTATGGGGATGGGGAGCCCAAGAGACCCAGTACTTC.

V gene TRBV5-4 combines with J gene TRBJ2-1, with D possibly TRBD1 on 5 matching bases. The CDR3 sequence is 15 residues long. V was shortened by 1 base and J by 2 bases, with 10 bases between the two germline ends. Germline assignment: CDR1 SGHNT and CDR2 YYREEE (reference sequence). Here the CDR3 DNA reads TGTGCCAGCAGCTTGTCCCAGGGTCCCTACAATGAGCAGTTCTTC. Its protein is CASSLSQGPYNEQFF.

The V gene is TRBV7-2, the J gene TRBJ2-3; 12 bases fit TRBD1. The length of the CDR3 is 17 residues. Germline lookup yields CDR1 SGHTA and CDR2 FQGNSA. The junction had 6 bases not matched to a gene; V was cut back by 0 bases and J by 5 bases. The CDR3 sequence is CASSLAWGQGARDTQYF. The DNA for the CDR3 is TGTGCCAGCAGCTTAGCCTGGGGACAGGGGGCGAGAGATACGCAGTATTTT.

The chain has TRBV28 and TRBJ1-6; 10 positions match TRBD1. Germline V lookup: CDR1 MDHEN, CDR2 SYDVKM. V dropped 3 bases and J dropped 5; count of bases not matched to a gene: 7. The CDR3 spans 17 residues. Written as DNA, the CDR3 is TGTGCCAGCAGTTTTATCTCGGGACAGGGGCATAATTCACCCCTCCACTTT. Its translation is CASSFISGQGHNSPLHF.

About this clone: At one end, the junction sequence differs from germline, possibly due to a read error. This chain connects TRBV5-5 to TRBJ1-1, with 7 bases matching TRBD1. Germline V gives CDR1 SGHKS, CDR2 YYEKEE (reference sequence). This CDR3 spans 13 amino acids. CDR3 coding DNA: TGTGCCAGCAGCCCCCCCTCCGGGACAGAGATCTCCTTT. Encoded protein: CASSPPSGTEISF.

This clone was picked up one time. One junction end does not reproduce the germline sequence, and a read error may be involved. This chain connects TRBV5-1 to TRBJ2-7; no reliable D call. CDR3 length: 13 amino acids. CDR1 is SGHRS, CDR2 YFSETQ, per germline. In DNA, the CDR3 is TGCGCCAGCAGCACCCTAACCGGCCCTGAGCGGTACTTC. This gives the protein CASSTLTGPERYF.

The chain employs TRBV4-3 and TRBJ1-2; D gene unclear. Trimming took off 0 bases at V and 1 base at J, with 9 bases between the two ends. Germline V gene data show CDR1 as LGHNA and CDR2 as YSLEER. The CDR3 loop spans 15 amino acids. This chain's CDR3 is CASSQESRDNYGYTF. The CDR3 DNA sequence: TGCGCCAGCAGCCAAGAATCGCGGGATAACTATGGCTACACCTTC.

The V and J genes are TRBV9 and TRBJ2-3, with 7 bases that match TRBD2. This CDR3 is built from 14 residues. V dropped 4 bases and J dropped 2; count of bases not matched to a gene: 4. Germline CDR1 SGDLS, CDR2 YYNGEE. The CDR3 loop is CASSRDYITDTQYF. The CDR3 nucleotides are TGTGCCAGCAGCCGGGACTACATCACAGATACGCAGTATTTT.

This clone was recorded only once. The rearrangement joins TRBV5-4 to TRBJ2-3; 12 nucleotides agree with TRBD1. V was clipped by 4 bases and J by 7 bases; unmatched bases: 10. CDR1 is SGHNT and CDR2 is YYREEE in the germline V gene (reference sequence). The CDR3 is 16 amino acids. CDR3 nucleotides: TGTGCCAGCAGCGCCCCTCCCGGGACAGGGGGCAATACGCAGTATTTT. Protein sequence: CASSAPPGTGGNTQYF.

The V call is TRBV5-4, the J call TRBJ2-7; D possibly corresponds to TRBD2 (6 bases). This CDR3 has 16 amino acids. Trimming left V 3 bases short and J 3 bases short, with 19 bases between. Germline V gives CDR1 SGHNT, CDR2 YYREEE (reference sequence). The CDR3 region is CASSSYSGAVRYEQYF. As DNA, the CDR3 is TGTGCCAGCAGCTCCTATAGCGGTGCGGTCCGCTACGAGCAGTACTTC.

This rearrangement joins TRBV11-2 to TRBJ1-4; D is possibly TRBD1 (5 bases). Germline V gene lookup returns CDR1 SGHAT and CDR2 FQNNGV. The CDR3 spans 16 residues. V gave up 5 bases and J gave up 5 bases, with 18 bases separating them. The CDR3 region has the DNA TGTGCCAGCAGCCCCCGGCGGGGGACGGTGAATGAAAAACTGTTTTTT. Amino acids: CASSPRRGTVNEKLFF.

The J gene is TRBJ1-2, the V gene TRBV4-1; TRBD1 might be the D (6 bases). V gave up 4 bases and J gave up 7 bases, with 16 bases separating them. The CDR3 totals 14 residues. Per germline, CDR1 MGHRA and CDR2 YSYEKL. CDR3 protein: CASSPLGGGLGYTF. In nucleotides, the CDR3 is TGCGCCAGCAGCCCCCTCGGGGGGGGGCTTGGCTACACCTTC.

The V call is TRBV7-8, the J call TRBJ1-2; D unclear. CDR1 and CDR2 (germline): SGHVS, FQNEAQ. The CDR3 contains 15 residues. V lost 5 bases and J lost 4, with 17 bases in between. CDR3 DNA: TGTGCCAGCAGCGCCAGTCAAGGGAGGAGCTATGGCTACACCTTC. Translation: CASSASQGRSYGYTF.

This clone has only one observation. This chain uses TRBV19 with TRBJ2-7; TRBD1 might be the D (7 bases). CDR3 size: 12 residues. Germline V lookup: CDR1 LNHDA, CDR2 SQIVND (reference sequence). The ends were cut back, 7 bases at V and 8 bases at J, with 15 bases in the middle. The CDR3 region has the DNA TGTGCCAGTACCAACTGGAGGGGGCAGCAGTACTTC. Its translation is CASTNWRGQQYF. The variable domain in full, completed from reference TRBV19 and TRBJ2-7, reads DGGITQSPKYLFRKEGQNVTLSCEQNLNHDAMYWYRQDPGQGLRLIYYSQIVNDFQKGDIAEGYSVSREKKESFPLTVTSAQKNPTAFYLCASTNWRGQQYFGPGTRLTVT.

The rearrangement links TRBV2 to TRBJ2-3, with 7 bases lining up with TRBD1. CDR3 size: 14 residues. Germline-derived CDR1 and CDR2 are SNHLY and FYNNEI. Germline trimming cut 5 bases from V and 1 base from J; bases unmatched to any gene: 3. CDR3 nucleotide sequence: TGTGCCAGCAGTTTAGACAGGGGCACAGATACGCAGTATTTT. Translation gives CASSLDRGTDTQYF.

Concerning this clone: This sample includes further DNA sequences coding for the same CDR3. The rearrangement links TRBV7-9 to TRBJ1-3; D ambiguous. Trimming left V 0 bases short and J 4 bases short, with 10 bases between. Germline lookup yields CDR1 SEHNR and CDR2 FQNEAQ (reference sequence). The CDR3 is 15 amino acids. This chain's CDR3 is CASSLAAGGGNTIYF. As DNA, the CDR3 is TGTGCCAGCAGCTTAGCGGCAGGAGGAGGAAACACCATATATTTT. Together with reference TRBV7-9 and TRBJ1-3, the CDR3 gives the full variable domain: DTGVSQNPRHKITKRGQNVTFRCDPISEHNRLYWYRQTLGQGPEFLTYFQNEAQLEKSRLLSDRFSAERPKGSFSTLEIQRTEQGDSAMYLCASSLAAGGGNTIYFGEGSWLTVV.

J is TRBJ1-1 and V is TRBV6-4; D gene ambiguous. The CDR3 extends over 13 amino acids. V dropped 5 bases and J dropped 1 base, with 8 bases sitting between them. Germline lookup yields CDR1 MRHNA and CDR2 SNTAGT. The chain's CDR3 is CASSLTANTEAFF. The CDR3 DNA follows: TGTGCCAGCAGTCTTACAGCGAACACTGAAGCTTTCTTT.

The chain links TRBV11-2 to TRBJ2-5; D possibly corresponds to TRBD2 (5 bases). The ends were cut back, 3 bases at V and 4 bases at J, with 12 bases in the middle. The CDR3 has 14 amino acids. Germline V CDR1 and CDR2: SGHAT, FQNNGV. The CDR3 DNA sequence: TGTGCCAGCAGCTTTTCCGGGCGGGTAGAGACCCAGTACTTC. Residues: CASSFSGRVETQYF.

The V gene is TRBV5-6, the J gene TRBJ1-2; TRBD1 aligns across 8 bases. The CDR3 has 18 amino acids. V lost 1 base, J lost 1 base, and 12 bases stayed unmatched. The germline V gene has CDR1 SGHDT and CDR2 YYEEEE. This CDR3 is CASSLLLQGAYGNYGYTF. CDR3 nucleotide sequence: TGTGCCAGCAGCTTGTTATTGCAGGGGGCTTACGGTAACTATGGCTACACCTTC.

The CDR3 protein is CASGLDRGELFF. CDR3 DNA sequence: TGTGCTAGTGGTTTGGATCGGGGGGAGCTGTTTTTT. The chain recombines TRBV12-5 with TRBJ2-2; D ambiguous. Germline V gene sequence: CDR1 LGHNT, CDR2 FRNRAP. The V end lost 1 base, the J end lost 8 bases, and 5 bases lay between the germline ends. The CDR3 contains 12 residues.

The rearrangement uses TRBV9 and TRBJ1-6; 7 nucleotides match TRBD1. Trimming removed 7 bases from V and 0 bases from J; junction bases left unmatched: 4. The germline V gene has CDR1 SGDLS and CDR2 YYNGEE. The length of the CDR3 is 15 residues. This CDR3 reads CASRQGSSYNSPLHF. The CDR3 bases are TGTGCCAGCCGACAGGGAAGCTCCTATAATTCACCCCTCCACTTT.

This clone was seen just once. The V and J genes are TRBV5-5 and TRBJ2-7, with a possible D match to TRBD1 (5 bases). The V end lost 4 bases, the J end lost 6 bases, and 14 bases lay between the germline ends. The CDR3 contains 13 residues. CDR1 is SGHKS and CDR2 is YYEKEE in the germline V gene (reference sequence). CDR3 DNA sequence: TGTGCCAGCAGCCCCGGACAAGGAAGCGAGCAGTACTTC. Its protein product is CASSPGQGSEQYF.

The genes are TRBV28 and TRBJ1-1; perhaps TRBD1 as D (6 bases). Trimming took 5 bases from V and 11 from J, leaving 24 bases between them. The CDR3 is made up of 15 amino acids. Germline V gene sequence: CDR1 MDHEN, CDR2 SYDVKM. Here the CDR3 reads CASSPPGGPLVDAFF. The CDR3 region has the DNA TGTGCCAGCAGTCCACCCGGGGGGCCCCTTGTAGACGCTTTCTTT.

The rearrangement uses TRBV5-1 and TRBJ2-1; D is unclear. The germline V and J ends were trimmed by 6 bases and 0 bases, with 7 bases remaining between them. This CDR3 spans 13 amino acids. Germline values: CDR1 SGHRS, CDR2 YFSETQ. The CDR3 bases are TGCGCCAGCACTCCTAGCTCCTACAATGAGCAGTTCTTC. Translated, it gives CASTPSSYNEQFF.

The chain joins TRBV18 to TRBJ2-1; 7 bases are shared with TRBD1. The junction had 10 bases not matched to a gene; V was cut back by 6 bases and J by 2 bases. CDR1 is KGHSH and CDR2 is LQKENI in the germline V gene. The CDR3 sequence is 16 residues long. The CDR3 sequence is CASSSRQGRTYNEQFF. CDR3 DNA: TGTGCCAGCTCGTCCAGACAGGGTCGGACCTACAATGAGCAGTTCTTC.

This clone was seen just once. The chain recombines TRBV6-6 with TRBJ2-3; D unclear. Germline values: CDR1 MNHNY, CDR2 SVGAGI (reference sequence). With 2 bases removed from V and 0 bases from J, the gap between germline ends came to 3 bases. The CDR3 totals 13 residues. CDR3 bases: TGTGCCAGCAGTTACGGCAGCACAGATACGCAGTATTTT. It translates to CASSYGSTDTQYF.

In the case of this clone: Mismatch with germline at one junction end may stem from a read error. The V call is TRBV5-4, the J call TRBJ1-1; the D is unclear. The CDR3 is 13 residues long. Per the germline V gene, CDR1 is SGHNT and CDR2 is YYREEE (reference sequence). In nucleotides, the CDR3 is TGTGCCGGCAGCTCAAACTCGAACACTGAAGCTTTCTTT. It is translated as CAGSSNSNTEAFF.

CDR3 loop: CASSLGPRFNYGYTF. CDR3 nucleotides: TGTGCCAGCAGCTTGGGACCCAGGTTTAACTATGGCTACACCTTC. V is TRBV5-5 and J is TRBJ1-2; D is ambiguous. Deletions cut 0 bases from V and 1 base from J, with 10 bases between. Germline values: CDR1 SGHKS, CDR2 YYEKEE (reference sequence). CDR3 length: 15 residues.

CDR3 in amino acids: CSVRTRGNTIYF. CDR3 nucleotides: TGCAGCGTCAGGACACGTGGAAACACCATATATTTT. The chain uses TRBV29-1 and TRBJ1-3; D is perhaps TRBD1 (5 bases). The CDR3 covers 12 residues. Trimming removed 6 bases from V and 3 bases from J, with 9 bases in between. Germline V gene sequence: CDR1 SQVTM, CDR2 ANQGSEA.

This clone is a singleton in its sample. V is TRBV9 and J is TRBJ2-1, with a possible D match to TRBD1 (5 bases). Per germline, CDR1 SGDLS and CDR2 YYNGEE. V was trimmed by 7 bases and J by 5 bases, leaving 7 bases between them. This CDR3 region has 11 residues. The CDR3 protein is CASGRDNEQFF. Written as DNA, the CDR3 is TGTGCCAGCGGCAGGGACAATGAGCAGTTCTTC.